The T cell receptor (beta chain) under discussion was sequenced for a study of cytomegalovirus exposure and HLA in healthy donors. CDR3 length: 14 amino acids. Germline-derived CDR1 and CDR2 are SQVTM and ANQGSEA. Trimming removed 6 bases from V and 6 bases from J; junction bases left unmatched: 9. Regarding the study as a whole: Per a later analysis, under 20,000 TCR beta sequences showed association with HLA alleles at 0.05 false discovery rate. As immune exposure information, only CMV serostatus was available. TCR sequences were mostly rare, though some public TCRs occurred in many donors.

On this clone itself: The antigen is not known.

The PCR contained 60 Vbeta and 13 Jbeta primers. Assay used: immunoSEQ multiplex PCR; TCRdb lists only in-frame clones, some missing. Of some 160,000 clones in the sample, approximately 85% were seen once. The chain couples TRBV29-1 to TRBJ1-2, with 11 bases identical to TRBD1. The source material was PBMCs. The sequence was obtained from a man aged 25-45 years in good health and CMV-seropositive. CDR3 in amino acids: CSVPKGTGGDGYTF. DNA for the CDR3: TGCAGCGTCCCGAAGGGGACAGGGGGGGATGGCTACACCTTC. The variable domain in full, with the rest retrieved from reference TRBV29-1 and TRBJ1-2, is SAVISQKPSRDICQRGTSLTIQCQVDSQVTMMFWYRQQPGQSLTLIATANQGSEATYESGFVIDKFPISRPNLTFSTLTVSNMSPEDSSIYLCSVPKGTGGDGYTFGSGTRLTVV.